This record concerns one TCR beta chain sequence. Its antigen is still unknown. No DNA is given; TCRdb re-called the 5' RACE reads and lists each CDR3 protein once. Its listing shows about 260,000 distinct CDR3 sequences. The CDR3 runs to 15 residues. Per germline, CDR1 SGHTA and CDR2 FQGTGA. The data belong to a study of T cells expressing NK-cell markers. Study information: The TCR beta repertoires originated in sorted CD3+CD56+NKG2C+, CD3+CD56+NKG2C- and CD3+CD56-NKG2C+ T cells. Just one sequenced donor of eight was HCMV-seronegative, while seven were seropositive.

Study-level results: Dominant NKG2C+ clonotypes were found to form about 1.0-7.0% of CD8+ T cells in several donors.

Sample: blood T cells: a sorted CD56 or NKG2C T cell subset, CD4+ or CD8+ T cells, or bulk PBMC T cells (not recorded which). This clonotype originated in a man younger than 35 in good health. The chain couples TRBV7-3 to TRBJ2-6; TCRdb picks TRBD1, but there is no DNA to check that call. CDR3 loop: CASSAGISGANVLTF.